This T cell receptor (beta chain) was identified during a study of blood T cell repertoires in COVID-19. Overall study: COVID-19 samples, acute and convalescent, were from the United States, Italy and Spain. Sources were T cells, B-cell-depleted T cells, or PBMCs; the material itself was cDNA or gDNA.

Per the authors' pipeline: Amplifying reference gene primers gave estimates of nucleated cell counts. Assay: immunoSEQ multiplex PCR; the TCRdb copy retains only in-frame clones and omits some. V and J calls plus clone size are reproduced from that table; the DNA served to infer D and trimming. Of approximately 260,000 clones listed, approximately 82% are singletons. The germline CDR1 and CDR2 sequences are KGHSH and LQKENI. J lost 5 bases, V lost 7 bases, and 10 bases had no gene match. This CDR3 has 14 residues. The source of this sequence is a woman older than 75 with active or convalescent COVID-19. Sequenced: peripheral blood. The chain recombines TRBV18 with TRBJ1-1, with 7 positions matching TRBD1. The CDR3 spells CASFRGQGSTEAFF. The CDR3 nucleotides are TGTGCCAGCTTTAGGGGGCAGGGGTCTACTGAAGCTTTCTTT.